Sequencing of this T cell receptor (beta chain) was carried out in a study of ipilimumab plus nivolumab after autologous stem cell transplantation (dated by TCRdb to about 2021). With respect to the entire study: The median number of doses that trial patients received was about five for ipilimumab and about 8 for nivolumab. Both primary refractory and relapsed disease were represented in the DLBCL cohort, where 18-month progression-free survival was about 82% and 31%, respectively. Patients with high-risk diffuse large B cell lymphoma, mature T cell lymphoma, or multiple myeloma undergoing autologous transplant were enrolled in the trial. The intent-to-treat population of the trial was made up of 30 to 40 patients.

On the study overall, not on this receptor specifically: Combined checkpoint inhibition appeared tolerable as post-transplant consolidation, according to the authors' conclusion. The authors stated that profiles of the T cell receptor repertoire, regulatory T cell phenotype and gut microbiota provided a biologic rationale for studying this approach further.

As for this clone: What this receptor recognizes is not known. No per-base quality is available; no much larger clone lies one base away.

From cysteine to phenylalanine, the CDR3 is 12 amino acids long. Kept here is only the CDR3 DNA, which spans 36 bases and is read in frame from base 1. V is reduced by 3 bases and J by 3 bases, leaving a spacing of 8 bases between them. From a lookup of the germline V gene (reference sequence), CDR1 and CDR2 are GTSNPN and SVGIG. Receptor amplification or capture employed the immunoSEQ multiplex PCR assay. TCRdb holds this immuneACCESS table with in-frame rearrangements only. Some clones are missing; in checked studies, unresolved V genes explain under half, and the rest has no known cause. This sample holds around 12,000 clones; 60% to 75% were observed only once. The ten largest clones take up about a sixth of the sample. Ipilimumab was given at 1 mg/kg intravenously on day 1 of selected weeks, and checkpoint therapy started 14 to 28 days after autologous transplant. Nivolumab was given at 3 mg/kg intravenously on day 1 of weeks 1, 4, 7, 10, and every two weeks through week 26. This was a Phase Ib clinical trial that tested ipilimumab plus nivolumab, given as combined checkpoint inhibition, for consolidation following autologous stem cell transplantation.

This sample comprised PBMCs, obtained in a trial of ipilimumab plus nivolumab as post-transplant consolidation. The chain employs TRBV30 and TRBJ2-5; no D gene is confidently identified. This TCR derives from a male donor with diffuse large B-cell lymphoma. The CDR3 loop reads CAWSSTEETQYF. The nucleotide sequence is TGTGCCTGGAGCAGTACCGAAGAGACCCAGTACTTC.